Shown below are 3 T cell receptor beta chains from a single sample sequenced in a study of CD8+ T cells in alopecia areata. Treatment given: oral pan-JAK inhibitor, 5-10 mg twice daily. Following extraction, RNA underwent reverse transcription to cDNA, which served as the sequencing template. Only in-frame clones appear in the TCRdb table, and some are missing; sequencing was by immunoSEQ multiplex PCR. Of some 99,000 clones in the sample, roughly two thirds were seen once. Source: CD8+ T cells sorted from blood, taken at week 4, from a patient treated with tofacitinib. The receptors were sampled from a human donor with alopecia areata.

CDR3 residues: CASSGTGTSGRYEQYF. In DNA form, the CDR3 reads TGTGCCAGCAGTGGCACCGGGACTAGCGGGAGGTACGAGCAGTACTTC. This chain uses TRBV2 with TRBJ2-7; 15 bases agree with TRBD2. The CDR3 consists of 16 residues. Trimming took 4 bases from V and 4 from J; bases not matched to a gene: 5. Germline values: CDR1 SNHLY, CDR2 FYNNEI.

Only a few counts were recorded for this clone. The rearrangement joins TRBV27 to TRBJ1-1; TRBD1 might be the D (5 bases). This CDR3 contains 15 residues. V was pared by 1 base and J by 4 bases, with 13 bases between. Germline V gene lookup returns CDR1 MNHEY and CDR2 SMNVEV (reference sequence). Here the CDR3 reads CASSLLGDGGTEAFF. In DNA, the CDR3 is TGTGCCAGCAGTTTATTGGGGGATGGGGGCACTGAAGCTTTCTTT.

This clone occurred a few times. The genes are TRBV28 and TRBJ2-7; 13 nucleotides agree with TRBD2. The CDR3 has 13 residues. The germline CDR1 and CDR2 sequences are MDHEN and SYDVKM. The trim removed 5 bases at V and 5 bases at J, leaving 0 bases unmatched. The CDR3 here is CASSGLAGDEQYF. CDR3 nucleotide sequence: TGTGCCAGCAGTGGACTAGCGGGAGACGAGCAGTACTTC.